This T cell receptor beta chain was identified in a study of blood T cell repertoires in COVID-19. Study information: Sources were T cells, B-cell-depleted T cells, or PBMCs; the material itself was cDNA or gDNA.

Trimming shortened V by 3 bases and J by 1 base, and 18 bases separated the two germline ends. The CDR3 runs 17 residues. Germline V gives CDR1 KGHSH, CDR2 LQKENI. Data came from immunoSEQ multiplex PCR; TCRdb stores just in-frame clones and leaves some out. The data show 210,000 or so clones, about 85% seen once. The chain has TRBV18 and TRBJ1-1; possibly TRBD1 for D (5 bases). Material: PBMCs or T cells enriched from blood (not recorded which). This receptor was taken from a man under 40 who had recovered from COVID-19. The CDR3 loop is CASSPRAGIESNTEAFF. The CDR3 coding sequence is TGTGCCAGCTCACCCCGGGCAGGGATAGAATCGAACACTGAAGCTTTCTTT.